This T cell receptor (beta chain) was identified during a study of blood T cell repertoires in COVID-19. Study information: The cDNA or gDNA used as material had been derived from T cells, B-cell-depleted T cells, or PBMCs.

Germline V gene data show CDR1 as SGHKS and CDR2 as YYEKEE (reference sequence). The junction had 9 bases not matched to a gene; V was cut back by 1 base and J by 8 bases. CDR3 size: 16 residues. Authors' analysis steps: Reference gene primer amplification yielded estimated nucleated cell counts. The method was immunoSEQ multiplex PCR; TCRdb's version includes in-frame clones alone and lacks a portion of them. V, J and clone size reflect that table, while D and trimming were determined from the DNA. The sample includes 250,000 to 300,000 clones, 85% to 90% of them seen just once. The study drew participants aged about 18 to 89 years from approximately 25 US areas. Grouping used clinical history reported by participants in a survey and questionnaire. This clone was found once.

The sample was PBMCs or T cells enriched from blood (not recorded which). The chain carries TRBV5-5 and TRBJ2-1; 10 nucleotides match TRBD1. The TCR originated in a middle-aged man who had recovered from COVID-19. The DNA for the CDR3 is TGTGCCAGCAGCTTGTCCGGGACAGGGGAGCTTCATGAGCAGTTCTTC. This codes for CASSLSGTGELHEQFF.